This is a list of T cell receptor beta chains from one sample in a study of naive and memory T cell subsets. TCRdb re-derived calls from the UMI-ligation and nested PCR reads in MiXCR, one entry per CDR3 protein. The sample consists of over 20,000 distinct CDR3 sequences, roughly 10% of them appearing once. The sequencing sample was made of central memory CD8+ T cells from blood. These receptors originate from a human donor in good health. Both conserved end residues are part of each CDR3. Fields, in order: D gene, V gene, J gene, clone size, CDR3 protein, CDR3 DNA. D genes are given only for firm matches. The size entry is marked missing in some rows and otherwise reads once, few, many or a size class.

>NA|TRBV15|TRBJ1-2|many
CATSGGDTDYYGYTF
TGTGCCACCAGCGGAGGGGACACGGATTACTATGGCTACACCTTC
>NA|TRBV5-1|TRBJ1-1|few
CASSVSNTEAFF
TGCGCCAGCAGTGTATCAAACACTGAAGCTTTCTTT
>NA|TRBV6-4|TRBJ1-1|NA
CASSERESGEAFF
TGTGCCAGCAGTGAAAGGGAATCGGGTGAAGCTTTCTTT
>TRBD2|TRBV6-6|TRBJ2-5|NA
CASSRAGLPIGREGQETQYF
TGTGCCAGCAGCCGAGCGGGCCTACCTATAGGGCGGGAGGGGCAAGAGACCCAGTACTTC
>NA|TRBV7-2|TRBJ1-6|few
CASSPALASSYNSPLHF
TGTGCCAGCAGCCCAGCCCTCGCGAGCTCCTATAATTCACCCCTCCACTTT
>TRBD1|TRBV19|TRBJ2-2|NA
CASSLEDRGGELFF
TGTGCCAGTAGTCTTGAAGACAGGGGCGGGGAGCTGTTTTTT
>NA|TRBV5-1|TRBJ2-3|many
CASSLLLDVASTDTQYF
TGCGCCAGCAGCTTGCTGTTGGACGTCGCTAGCACAGATACGCAGTATTTT
>NA|TRBV6-1|TRBJ1-5|many
CASSPQAPQPQHF
TGTGCCAGCAGTCCCCAGGCTCCCCAGCCCCAGCATTTT
>NA|TRBV4-3|TRBJ2-4|NA
CASSQGHLAKNIQYF
TGCGCCAGCAGCCAAGGACACCTAGCCAAAAACATTCAGTACTTC
>NA|TRBV29-1|TRBJ1-1|medium-sized
CSVVSGLGAEAFF
TGCAGCGTTGTTTCGGGACTGGGCGCTGAAGCTTTCTTT
>NA|TRBV23-1|TRBJ1-5|few
CASSHNKTWAVHQPQHF
TGCGCCAGCAGTCACAATAAAACATGGGCAGTTCATCAGCCCCAGCATTTT
>NA|TRBV28|TRBJ2-2|many
CASARGEVGELFF
TGTGCCAGCGCCAGAGGGGAAGTCGGGGAGCTGTTTTTT
>NA|TRBV28|TRBJ2-1|few
CASTLSPPSNEQFF
TGTGCCAGCACCCTCTCACCACCGTCCAATGAGCAGTTCTTC
>NA|TRBV28|TRBJ2-1|medium-sized
CASSLRPLGSYNEQFF
TGTGCCAGCAGTTTAAGGCCTCTGGGCTCCTACAATGAGCAGTTCTTC
>TRBD2|TRBV3-1|TRBJ2-5|NA
CASSQDPPLAALQETQYF
TGTGCCAGCAGCCAAGACCCTCCGCTAGCGGCACTCCAAGAGACCCAGTACTTC
>TRBD2|TRBV4-3|TRBJ2-1|NA
CASSPGTSSYNEQFF
TGCGCCAGCAGCCCCGGGACTAGCTCTTACAATGAGCAGTTCTTC
>TRBD1|TRBV5-6|TRBJ2-4|NA
CASSRTSPDRDSSF
TGTGCCAGCAGCCGAACCAGTCCGGATCGGGACAGCAGCTTC
>NA|TRBV29-1|TRBJ2-3|few
CSVDSEIDTDTQYF
TGCAGCGTTGATTCGGAGATCGACACAGATACGCAGTATTTT
>TRBD2|TRBV6-6|TRBJ2-1|many
CASSYSGEGLKFF
TGTGCCAGCAGTTATTCTGGCGAGGGACTAAAGTTCTTC
>TRBD1|TRBV20-1|TRBJ1-1|NA
CSARSGQGDTEAFF
TGCAGTGCTAGATCCGGACAGGGGGACACTGAAGCTTTCTTT
>TRBD1|TRBV15|TRBJ1-2|few
CATSRDLLTTGEDVYGYTF
TGTGCCACCAGCAGAGACCTACTGACTACAGGGGAGGATGTTTATGGCTACACCTTC
>NA|TRBV7-2|TRBJ1-5|NA
CASSPTWLSLNQPQHF
TGTGCCAGCAGCCCGACCTGGCTCTCGCTCAATCAGCCCCAGCATTTT
>TRBD1|TRBV6-5|TRBJ2-7|NA
CASSYSGQGPEQYF
TGTGCCAGCAGTTACTCGGGACAGGGGCCCGAGCAGTACTTC
>TRBD1|TRBV7-8|TRBJ1-2|few
CASSPQAGGDYGYTF
TGTGCCAGCAGCCCTCAGGCAGGGGGGGACTATGGCTACACCTTC
>TRBD2|TRBV20-1|TRBJ2-1|few
CSARDPGLELNEQFF
TGCAGTGCTAGAGATCCTGGACTAGAGCTCAATGAGCAGTTCTTC
>TRBD2|TRBV5-4|TRBJ2-7|many
CAFEGGSLLDEQYF
TGTGCCTTCGAAGGCGGGAGCCTCTTGGACGAGCAGTACTTC
>NA|TRBV20-1|TRBJ1-1|NA
CSARGVRGPYAEAFF
TGCAGTGCTAGAGGGGTAAGGGGCCCTTACGCTGAAGCTTTCTTT
>NA|TRBV7-2|TRBJ1-5|NA
CASSFRGDQPQHF
TGTGCCAGCAGCTTTAGGGGGGATCAGCCCCAGCATTTT
>NA|TRBV12-3/TRBV12-4|TRBJ2-7|few
CASSLGGQYF
TGTGCCAGCAGTCTAGGCGGGCAGTACTTC
>NA|TRBV6-4|TRBJ2-7|many
CASSEVPGDSYEQYF
TGTGCCAGCAGTGAGGTCCCAGGGGACTCCTACGAGCAGTACTTC
>TRBD1|TRBV6-5|TRBJ2-5|few
CASSYTGTGEETQYF
TGTGCCAGCAGTTACACCGGGACAGGGGAGGAGACCCAGTACTTC
>NA|TRBV7-9|TRBJ2-1|few
CASSSGTQGKFF
TGTGCCAGCAGCTCCGGGACTCAAGGGAAGTTCTTC
>TRBD2|TRBV7-2|TRBJ2-7|few
CASSWSGGSYEQYF
TGTGCCAGCAGCTGGAGCGGGGGGTCCTACGAGCAGTACTTC
>TRBD1|TRBV11-1|TRBJ2-1|few
CASSFGDRGFHEQFF
TGTGCCAGCAGCTTTGGGGACAGGGGCTTCCATGAGCAGTTCTTC
>NA|TRBV6-5|TRBJ2-1|few
CASSYSLLALKFF
TGTGCCAGCAGTTACTCGCTGCTAGCGTTGAAGTTCTTC
>TRBD1|TRBV28|TRBJ1-5|few
CASSSDRGARPQHF
TGTGCCAGCAGTTCGGACAGGGGGGCACGGCCCCAGCATTTT
>NA|TRBV27|TRBJ2-7|NA
CASSLGTPIYEQYF
TGTGCCAGCAGTTTAGGGACACCAATCTACGAGCAGTACTTC